This T cell receptor (beta chain) was captured in a study of radiation and T cells in renal cell carcinoma. Overall study results and limits: Compared with controls, irradiated tumors showed greater TCR clonality.

About this clone itself: Antigen: not known.

The CDR3 runs to 15 residues. Trimming left V 5 bases short and J 4 bases short, with 17 bases between. CDR1 and CDR2 (germline): MNHNY, SVGAGI (reference sequence). Produced via immunoSEQ multiplex PCR; TCRdb's table is partial and in-frame only. The sample contains more than 9,500 clones, about 65% of which appear only once. Documented treatment: treatment-naive control, cytoreductive nephrectomy. Sequenced control tumors were from more than ten males and a few females, median age roughly 50. The TCR sequence derives from an elderly woman with renal cell carcinoma. The sequenced sample was tumor tissue, obtained from a patient whose treatment was nephrectomy without radiotherapy. The J gene is TRBJ1-2, the V gene TRBV6-6, with D maybe TRBD1 (6 bases). The CDR3 DNA reads TGTGCCAGCAGTCGAAGAACAGGGACGGGCTATGGCTACACCTTC. This sequence encodes CASSRRTGTGYGYTF.